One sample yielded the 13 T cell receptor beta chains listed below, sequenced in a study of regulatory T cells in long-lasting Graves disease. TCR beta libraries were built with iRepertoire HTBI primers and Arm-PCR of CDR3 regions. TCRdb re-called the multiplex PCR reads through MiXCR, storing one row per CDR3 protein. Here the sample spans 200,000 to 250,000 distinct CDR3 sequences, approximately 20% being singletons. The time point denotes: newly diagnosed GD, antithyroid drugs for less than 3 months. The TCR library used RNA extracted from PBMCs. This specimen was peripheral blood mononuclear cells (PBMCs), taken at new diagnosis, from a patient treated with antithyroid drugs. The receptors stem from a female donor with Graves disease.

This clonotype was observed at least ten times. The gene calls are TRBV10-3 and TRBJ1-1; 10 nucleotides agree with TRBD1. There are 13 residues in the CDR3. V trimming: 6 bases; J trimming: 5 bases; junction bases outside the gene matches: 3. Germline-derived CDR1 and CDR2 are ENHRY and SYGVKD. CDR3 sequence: CAIRTGGVTEAFF. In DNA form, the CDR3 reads TGTGCCATCAGGACAGGGGGCGTAACTGAAGCTTTCTTT.

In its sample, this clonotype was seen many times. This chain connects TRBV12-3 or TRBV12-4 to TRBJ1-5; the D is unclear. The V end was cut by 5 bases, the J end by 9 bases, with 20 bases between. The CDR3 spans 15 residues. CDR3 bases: TGTGCCAGCAGTCACTTAGTGCCACCGGTGGGGCCCCAGCATTTT. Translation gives CASSHLVPPVGPQHF.

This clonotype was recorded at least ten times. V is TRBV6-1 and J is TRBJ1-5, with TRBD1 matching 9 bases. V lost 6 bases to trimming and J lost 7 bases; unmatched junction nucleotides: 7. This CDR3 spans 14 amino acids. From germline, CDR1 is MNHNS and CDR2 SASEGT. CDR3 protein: CASSQTGGSQPQHF. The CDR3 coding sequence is TGTGCCAGCAGCCAAACAGGGGGCAGCCAGCCCCAGCATTTT.

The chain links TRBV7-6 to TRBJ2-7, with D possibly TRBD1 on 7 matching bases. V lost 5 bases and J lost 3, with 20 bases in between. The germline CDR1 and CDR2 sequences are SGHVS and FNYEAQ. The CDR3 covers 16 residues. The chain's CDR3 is CASSLTRAGQYYEQYF. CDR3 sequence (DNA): TGTGCCAGCAGCCTTACTAGGGCGGGACAGTACTACGAGCAGTACTTC.

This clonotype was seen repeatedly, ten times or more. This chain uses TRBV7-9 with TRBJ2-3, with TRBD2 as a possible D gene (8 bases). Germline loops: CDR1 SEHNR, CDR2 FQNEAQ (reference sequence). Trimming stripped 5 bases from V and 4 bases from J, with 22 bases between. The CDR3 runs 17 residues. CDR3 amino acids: CASSAGTGTRGPDTQYF. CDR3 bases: TGTGCCAGCAGCGCTGGCACCGGGACTAGGGGGCCAGATACGCAGTATTTT.

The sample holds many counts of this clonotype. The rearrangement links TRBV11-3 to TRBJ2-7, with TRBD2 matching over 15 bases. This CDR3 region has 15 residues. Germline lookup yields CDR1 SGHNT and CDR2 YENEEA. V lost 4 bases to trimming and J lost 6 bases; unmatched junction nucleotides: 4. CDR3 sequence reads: CASSWGLAGGSEQYF. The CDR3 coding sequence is TGTGCCAGCAGCTGGGGACTAGCGGGAGGATCCGAGCAGTACTTC.

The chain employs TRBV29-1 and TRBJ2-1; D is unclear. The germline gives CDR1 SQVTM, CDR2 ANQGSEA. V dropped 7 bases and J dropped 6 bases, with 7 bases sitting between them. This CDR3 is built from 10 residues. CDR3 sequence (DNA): TGCAGCGGGACGGGCAATGAGCAGTTCTTC. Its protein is CSGTGNEQFF.

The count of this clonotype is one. In nucleotides, the CDR3 is TGTGCCAGCAGAGGACCAAGGGGCAATGAGCAGTTCTTC. It encodes CASRGPRGNEQFF. The chain carries TRBV7-9 and TRBJ2-1, with D perhaps matching TRBD1 (5 bases). Trimming shortened V by 6 bases and J by 6 bases, and 12 bases separated the two germline ends. CDR3 size: 13 residues. Germline V gene sequence: CDR1 SEHNR, CDR2 FQNEAQ (reference sequence). The full variable domain, completed using reference TRBV7-9 and TRBJ2-1, is DTGVSQNPRHKITKRGQNVTFRCDPISEHNRLYWYRQTLGQGPEFLTYFQNEAQLEKSRLLSDRFSAERPKGSFSTLEIQRTEQGDSAMYLCASRGPRGNEQFFGPGTRLTVL.

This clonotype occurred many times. CDR3 DNA: TGCGCCAGCAGCCCGACTAGCGTAAGCACAGATACGCAGTATTTT. Residues: CASSPTSVSTDTQYF. This chain links TRBV5-1 with TRBJ2-3; 8 bases map to TRBD2. The CDR3 consists of 15 residues. The germline CDR1 and CDR2 sequences are SGHRS and YFSETQ. Germline trimming cut 4 bases from V and 0 bases from J; bases unmatched to any gene: 4.

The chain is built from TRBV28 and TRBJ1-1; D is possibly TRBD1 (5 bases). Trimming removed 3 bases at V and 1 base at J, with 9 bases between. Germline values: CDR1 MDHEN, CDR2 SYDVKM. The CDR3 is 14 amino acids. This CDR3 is CASSFDQGNTEAFF. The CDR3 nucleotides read TGTGCCAGCAGTTTTGACCAGGGGAACACTGAAGCTTTCTTT.

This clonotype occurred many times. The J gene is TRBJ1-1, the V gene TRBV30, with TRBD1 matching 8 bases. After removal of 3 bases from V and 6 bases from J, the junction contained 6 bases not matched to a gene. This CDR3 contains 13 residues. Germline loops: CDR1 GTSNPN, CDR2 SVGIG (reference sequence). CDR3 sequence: CAWRWTGQSEAFF. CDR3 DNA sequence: TGTGCCTGGAGGTGGACAGGGCAGTCTGAAGCTTTCTTT.

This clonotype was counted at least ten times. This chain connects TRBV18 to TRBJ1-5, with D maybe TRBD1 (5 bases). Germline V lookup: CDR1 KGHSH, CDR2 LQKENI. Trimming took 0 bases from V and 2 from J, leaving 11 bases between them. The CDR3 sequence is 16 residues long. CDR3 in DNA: TGTGCCAGCTCACCACCCTGGCAGGGCGGCAATCAGCCCCAGCATTTT. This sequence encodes CASSPPWQGGNQPQHF.

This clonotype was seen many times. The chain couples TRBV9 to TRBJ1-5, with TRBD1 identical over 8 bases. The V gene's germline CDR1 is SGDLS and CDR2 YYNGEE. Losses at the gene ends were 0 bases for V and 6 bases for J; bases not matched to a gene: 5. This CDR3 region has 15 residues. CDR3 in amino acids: CASSVGGTGGQPQHF. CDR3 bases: TGTGCCAGCAGCGTAGGTGGCACAGGGGGTCAGCCCCAGCATTTT. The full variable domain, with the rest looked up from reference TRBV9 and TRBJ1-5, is DSGVTQTPKHLITATGQRVTLRCSPRSGDLSVYWYQQSLDQGLQFLIQYYNGEERAKGNILERFSAQQFPDLHSELNLSSLELGDSALYFCASSVGGTGGQPQHFGDGTRLSIL.